This TCR beta chain was profiled in a study of blood T cell repertoires in COVID-19. Assay used: immunoSEQ multiplex PCR; TCRdb lists only in-frame clones, some missing. This table has around 150,000 clones, approximately 87% appearing once. The V gene's germline CDR1 is SGHVS and CDR2 FQNEAQ. V dropped 4 bases and J dropped 7 bases, with 20 bases sitting between them. The CDR3 covers 16 residues. Sequenced input: peripheral blood. The receptor's source is a man aged 50 to 59 with active COVID-19. This sequence joins TRBV7-8 and TRBJ1-5; maybe TRBD1 (6 bases). The CDR3 protein is CASSSLVGGRWQPQHF. In DNA, the CDR3 is TGTGCCAGCAGCTCCCTGGTGGGGGGGCGGTGGCAGCCCCAGCATTTT.